Listed below are T cell receptor beta chains from one sample, sequenced in a study of T-cell memory formation after mild COVID-19. TCRdb itself ran the 5' RACE reads through MiXCR, one entry per CDR3 protein. The sample lists over 500,000 distinct CDR3 sequences, roughly a sixth seen once, with about 8.6% in the top ten. Sequences were obtained from PBMCs or a T cell subset sorted from them (not recorded which). Source of these receptors: an adult woman who had mild COVID-19 (a few samples of this study predate the infection). Cell type and time point are not known. The conserved cysteine and the conserved F or W are not part of the CDR3 here. The order of the fields is D gene, V gene, CDR3 length, clone size, J gene, CDR3 protein. The D gene is left open where the match is weak. Where a row states a size, it is once, few, many or the class of an expanded clone; other rows omit it.

D gene: TRBD2; V gene: TRBV6-2/TRBV6-3; CDR3 length: 13; clone size: -; J gene: TRBJ2-7; CDR3 protein: ASSRSGVFSYEQY
D gene: TRBD1; V gene: TRBV20-1; CDR3 length: 12; clone size: -; J gene: TRBJ1-5; CDR3 protein: SARDRRVDQPQH
D gene: -; V gene: TRBV5-1; CDR3 length: 12; clone size: -; J gene: TRBJ2-2; CDR3 protein: ASSLADITGELF
D gene: TRBD2; V gene: TRBV20-1; CDR3 length: 11; clone size: -; J gene: TRBJ2-7; CDR3 protein: SAKREGLHEQY
D gene: -; V gene: TRBV11-1; CDR3 length: 13; clone size: -; J gene: TRBJ1-2; CDR3 protein: ASSLARTLNYGYT
D gene: TRBD2; V gene: TRBV7-2; CDR3 length: 15; clone size: many; J gene: TRBJ2-3; CDR3 protein: ASSLSGTSGITDTQY
D gene: -; V gene: TRBV5-1; CDR3 length: 10; clone size: -; J gene: TRBJ1-1; CDR3 protein: ASSLERAEAF
D gene: TRBD2; V gene: TRBV7-2; CDR3 length: 14; clone size: few; J gene: TRBJ2-5; CDR3 protein: ASSLGLAGVGETQY
D gene: -; V gene: TRBV20-1; CDR3 length: 11; clone size: -; J gene: TRBJ2-7; CDR3 protein: SAVTGHSYEQY
D gene: -; V gene: TRBV15; CDR3 length: 10; clone size: few; J gene: TRBJ2-5; CDR3 protein: ATSIGDETQY
D gene: -; V gene: TRBV13; CDR3 length: 12; clone size: -; J gene: TRBJ1-1; CDR3 protein: ASSTRQQNTEAF
D gene: TRBD1; V gene: TRBV6-5; CDR3 length: 13; clone size: many; J gene: TRBJ2-7; CDR3 protein: ASSSTGGISYEQY
D gene: TRBD1; V gene: TRBV5-1; CDR3 length: 15; clone size: -; J gene: TRBJ2-3; CDR3 protein: ASSLGDRGSSTDTQY
D gene: TRBD2; V gene: TRBV7-2; CDR3 length: 18; clone size: few; J gene: TRBJ2-5; CDR3 protein: ASSRLGGLAGVPKEETQY
D gene: -; V gene: TRBV12-3/TRBV12-4; CDR3 length: 12; clone size: -; J gene: TRBJ2-7; CDR3 protein: ASSLAGIFYEQY
D gene: -; V gene: TRBV5-6; CDR3 length: 12; clone size: few; J gene: TRBJ2-7; CDR3 protein: ASSLRGEDYEQY
D gene: -; V gene: TRBV25-1; CDR3 length: 11; clone size: few; J gene: TRBJ1-2; CDR3 protein: ASSEPGPNGYT
D gene: -; V gene: TRBV12-3/TRBV12-4; CDR3 length: 14; clone size: -; J gene: TRBJ1-1; CDR3 protein: ASTWGIRLQKTEAF
D gene: -; V gene: TRBV20-1; CDR3 length: 13; clone size: -; J gene: TRBJ1-1; CDR3 protein: SASAGAPMNTEAF
D gene: TRBD2; V gene: TRBV6-5; CDR3 length: 16; clone size: -; J gene: TRBJ2-7; CDR3 protein: ASSSSKGLAGGSYEQY
D gene: TRBD1; V gene: TRBV4-2; CDR3 length: 13; clone size: -; J gene: TRBJ2-7; CDR3 protein: ASSRTGGQFYEQY
D gene: -; V gene: TRBV20-1; CDR3 length: 12; clone size: few; J gene: TRBJ2-5; CDR3 protein: SARDRLGWETQY
D gene: TRBD2; V gene: TRBV3-1; CDR3 length: 14; clone size: -; J gene: TRBJ2-2; CDR3 protein: ASSQERGRRTGELF
D gene: -; V gene: TRBV25-1; CDR3 length: 11; clone size: few; J gene: TRBJ1-1; CDR3 protein: ASRLRENTEAF
D gene: -; V gene: TRBV20-1; CDR3 length: 11; clone size: few; J gene: TRBJ1-1; CDR3 protein: SSLRGKNTEAF
D gene: -; V gene: TRBV5-1; CDR3 length: 13; clone size: few; J gene: TRBJ1-1; CDR3 protein: ASSLLQGRSTEAF
D gene: -; V gene: TRBV6-6; CDR3 length: 12; clone size: -; J gene: TRBJ2-1; CDR3 protein: ASSGTPKDNEQF
D gene: -; V gene: TRBV3-1; CDR3 length: 10; clone size: -; J gene: TRBJ1-6; CDR3 protein: ASSQGASPLH
D gene: -; V gene: TRBV7-9; CDR3 length: 12; clone size: many; J gene: TRBJ1-1; CDR3 protein: ASSRTGMNTEAF
D gene: -; V gene: TRBV20-1; CDR3 length: 11; clone size: few; J gene: TRBJ1-2; CDR3 protein: SASPGGYYGYT
D gene: -; V gene: TRBV24-1; CDR3 length: 9; clone size: few; J gene: TRBJ2-1; CDR3 protein: ATGIAGEQF
D gene: -; V gene: TRBV7-2; CDR3 length: 14; clone size: few; J gene: TRBJ2-3; CDR3 protein: ASSLTQASGTDTQY
D gene: TRBD2; V gene: TRBV7-2; CDR3 length: 16; clone size: -; J gene: TRBJ2-5; CDR3 protein: ASSLVGGLAGELETQY